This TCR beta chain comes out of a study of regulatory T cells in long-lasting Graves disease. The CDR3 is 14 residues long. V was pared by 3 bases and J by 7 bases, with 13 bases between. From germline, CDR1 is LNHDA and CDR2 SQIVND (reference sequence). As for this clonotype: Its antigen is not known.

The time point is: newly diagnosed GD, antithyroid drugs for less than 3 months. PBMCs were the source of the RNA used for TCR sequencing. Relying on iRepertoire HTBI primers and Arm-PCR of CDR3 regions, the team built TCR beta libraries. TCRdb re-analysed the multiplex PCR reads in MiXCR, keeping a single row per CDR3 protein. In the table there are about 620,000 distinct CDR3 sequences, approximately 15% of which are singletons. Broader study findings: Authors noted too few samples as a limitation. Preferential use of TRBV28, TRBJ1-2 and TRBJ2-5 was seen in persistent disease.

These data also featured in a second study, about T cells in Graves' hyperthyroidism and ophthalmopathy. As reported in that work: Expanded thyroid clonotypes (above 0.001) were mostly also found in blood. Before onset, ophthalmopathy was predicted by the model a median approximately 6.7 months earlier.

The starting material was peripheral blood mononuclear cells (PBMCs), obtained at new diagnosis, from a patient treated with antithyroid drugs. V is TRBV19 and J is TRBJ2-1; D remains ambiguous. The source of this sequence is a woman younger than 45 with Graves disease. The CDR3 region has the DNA TGTGCCAGTAGTATTGGTGGCCTATGGAATGAGCAGTTCTTC. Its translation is CASSIGGLWNEQFF.